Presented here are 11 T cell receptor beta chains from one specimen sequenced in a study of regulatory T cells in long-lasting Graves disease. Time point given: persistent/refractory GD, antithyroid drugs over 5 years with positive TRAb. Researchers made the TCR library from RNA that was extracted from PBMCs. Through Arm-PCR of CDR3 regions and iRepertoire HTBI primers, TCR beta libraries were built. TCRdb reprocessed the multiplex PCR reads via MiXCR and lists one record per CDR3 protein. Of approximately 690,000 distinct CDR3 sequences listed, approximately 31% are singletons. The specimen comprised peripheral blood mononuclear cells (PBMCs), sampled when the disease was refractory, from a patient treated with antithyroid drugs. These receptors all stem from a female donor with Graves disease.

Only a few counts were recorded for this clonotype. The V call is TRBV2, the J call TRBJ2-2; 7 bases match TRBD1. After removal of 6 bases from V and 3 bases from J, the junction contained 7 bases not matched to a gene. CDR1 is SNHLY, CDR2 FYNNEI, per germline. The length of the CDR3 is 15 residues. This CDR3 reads CASSNRGPHTGELFF. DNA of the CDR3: TGTGCCAGCAGCAACAGGGGCCCCCACACCGGGGAGCTGTTTTTT.

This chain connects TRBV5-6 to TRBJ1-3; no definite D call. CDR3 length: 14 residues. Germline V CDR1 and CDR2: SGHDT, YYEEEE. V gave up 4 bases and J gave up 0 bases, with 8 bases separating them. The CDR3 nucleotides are TGTGCCAGCAGCGCGCCGGGCTCTGGAAACACCATATATTTT. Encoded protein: CASSAPGSGNTIYF.

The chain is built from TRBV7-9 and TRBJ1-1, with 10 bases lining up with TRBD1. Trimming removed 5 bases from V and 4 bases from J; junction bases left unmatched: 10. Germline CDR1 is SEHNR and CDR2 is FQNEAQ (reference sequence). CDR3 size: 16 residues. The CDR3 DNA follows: TGTGCCAGCAGCCCGGCCGGGACAGGGGCGTTCACTGAAGCTTTCTTT. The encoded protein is CASSPAGTGAFTEAFF.

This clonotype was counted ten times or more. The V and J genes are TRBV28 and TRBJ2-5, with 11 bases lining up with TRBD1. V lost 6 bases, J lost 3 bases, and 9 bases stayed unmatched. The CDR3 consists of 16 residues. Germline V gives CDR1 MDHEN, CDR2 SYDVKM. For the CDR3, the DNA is TGTGCCAGCAGCCTTCTCGGGACAGGGGGTAAAGAGACCCAGTACTTC. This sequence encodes CASSLLGTGGKETQYF.

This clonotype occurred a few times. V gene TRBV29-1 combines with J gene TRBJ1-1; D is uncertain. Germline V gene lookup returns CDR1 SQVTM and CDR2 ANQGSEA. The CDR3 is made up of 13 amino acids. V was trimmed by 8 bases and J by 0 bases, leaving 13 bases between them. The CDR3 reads CSSMGGLNTEAFF. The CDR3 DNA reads TGCAGCTCCATGGGAGGATTGAACACTGAAGCTTTCTTT.

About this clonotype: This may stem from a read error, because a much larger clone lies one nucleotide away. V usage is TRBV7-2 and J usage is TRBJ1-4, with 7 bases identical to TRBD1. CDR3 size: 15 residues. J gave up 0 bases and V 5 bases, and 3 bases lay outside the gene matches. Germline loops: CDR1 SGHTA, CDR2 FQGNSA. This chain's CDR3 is CASSTQGATNEKLFF. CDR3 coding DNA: TGTGCCAGCAGCACCCAGGGGGCAACTAATGAAAAACTGTTTTTT.

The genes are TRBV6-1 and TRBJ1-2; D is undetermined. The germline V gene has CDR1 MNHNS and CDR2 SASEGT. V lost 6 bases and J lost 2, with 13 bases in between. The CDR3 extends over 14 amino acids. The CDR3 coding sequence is TGTGCCAGCAGACCCTGGACGGAGAACTATGGCTACACCTTC. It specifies CASRPWTENYGYTF.

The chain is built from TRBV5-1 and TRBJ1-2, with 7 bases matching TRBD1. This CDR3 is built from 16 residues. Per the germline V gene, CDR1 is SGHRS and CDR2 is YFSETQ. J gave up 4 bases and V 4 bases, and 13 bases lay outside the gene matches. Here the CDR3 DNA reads TGCGCCAGCAGCCGAATTACAGGGGCGTCAGTCTATGGCTACACCTTC. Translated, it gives CASSRITGASVYGYTF.

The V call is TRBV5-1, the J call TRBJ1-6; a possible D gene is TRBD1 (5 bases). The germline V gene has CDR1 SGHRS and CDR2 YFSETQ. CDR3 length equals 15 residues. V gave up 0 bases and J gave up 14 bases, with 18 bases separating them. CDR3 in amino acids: CASSLDGATFVALHF. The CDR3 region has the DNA TGCGCCAGCAGCTTGGACGGGGCCACCTTCGTGGCCCTCCACTTT.

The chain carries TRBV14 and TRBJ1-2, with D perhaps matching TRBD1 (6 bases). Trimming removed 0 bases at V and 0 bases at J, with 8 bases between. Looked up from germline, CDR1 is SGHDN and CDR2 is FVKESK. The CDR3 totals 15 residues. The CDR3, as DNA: TGTGCCAGCAGCCAAGACGGACAGCCTAACTATGGCTACACCTTC. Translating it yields CASSQDGQPNYGYTF.

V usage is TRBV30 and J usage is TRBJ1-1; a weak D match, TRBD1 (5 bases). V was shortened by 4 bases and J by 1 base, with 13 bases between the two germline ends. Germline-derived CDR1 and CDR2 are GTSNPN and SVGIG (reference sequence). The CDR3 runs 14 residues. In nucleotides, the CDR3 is TGTGCCTGGATATCAAAAGGGACGAACACTGAAGCTTTCTTT. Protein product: CAWISKGTNTEAFF.